These 7 T cell receptor beta chains were sequenced from one sample in a study of T-cell memory formation after mild COVID-19. TCRdb re-called the 5' RACE reads with MiXCR, one entry per CDR3 protein. The table includes 450,000 to 650,000 distinct CDR3 sequences, about 20% detected once. The sample consisted of PBMCs or a T cell subset sorted from them (not recorded which). All receptors come from an adult woman who had mild COVID-19 (a few samples of this study predate the infection). Cell type and time point are not known.

V and J are TRBV27 and TRBJ1-2; no clear D gene. Germline assignment: CDR1 MNHEY and CDR2 SMNVEV (reference sequence). V was trimmed by 6 bases and J by 0 bases, leaving 11 bases between them. This CDR3 comprises 14 residues. This CDR3 is CASRSTFSNYGYTF. CDR3 DNA: TGTGCCAGCAGGAGCACCTTCTCTAACTATGGCTACACCTTC.

The rearrangement links TRBV5-1 to TRBJ2-1; 12 nucleotides match TRBD2. CDR1 is SGHRS, CDR2 YFSETQ, per germline. There are 16 residues in the CDR3. V lost 4 bases to trimming and J lost 4 bases; unmatched junction nucleotides: 6. Here the CDR3 reads CASSGGGLAGYNEQFF. CDR3 DNA: TGCGCCAGCAGCGGAGGAGGACTAGCGGGATACAATGAGCAGTTCTTC.

This clonotype was detected a few times. The chain joins TRBV5-1 to TRBJ2-2, with a possible D match to TRBD2 (5 bases). The V gene lost 4 bases and the J gene lost 8 bases, with 18 bases spanning the gap. Germline loops: CDR1 SGHRS, CDR2 YFSETQ. There are 15 residues in the CDR3. CDR3 loop: CASSPAVGSGGELFF. Here the CDR3 DNA reads TGCGCCAGCAGCCCGGCGGTCGGCTCGGGAGGGGAGCTGTTTTTT.

V and J are TRBV20-1 and TRBJ2-1; D unclear. The CDR3 loop spans 13 amino acids. Per the germline V gene, CDR1 is DFQATT and CDR2 is SNEGSKA (reference sequence). Trimming left V 3 bases short and J 8 bases short, with 14 bases between. CDR3 nucleotide sequence: TGCAGTGCTAGGATCTTAGTTAAGCATGAGCAGTTCTTC. The encoded protein is CSARILVKHEQFF.

The chain has TRBV6-5 and TRBJ1-4; the match to TRBD1 covers 7 bases. The CDR3 is made up of 14 amino acids. V lost 5 bases and J lost 7; bases outside the gene matches: 7. Germline CDR1 is MNHEY and CDR2 is SVGAGI. The CDR3 DNA is TGTGCCAGCAGTCCCGACAGGGACGGTGAAAAACTGTTTTTT. This sequence encodes CASSPDRDGEKLFF.

This clonotype has a count of ten or more. The rearrangement joins TRBV5-5 to TRBJ2-6; a weak D match, TRBD2 (6 bases). Trimming removed 6 bases at V and 4 bases at J, with 14 bases between. Germline CDR1 and CDR2: SGHKS and YYEKEE (reference sequence). The CDR3 is made up of 15 amino acids. CDR3 bases: TGTGCCAGCAAGACCGCGGGGCCCGGGGCCAACGTCCTGACTTTC. This sequence encodes CASKTAGPGANVLTF.

This sequence joins TRBV18 and TRBJ2-5; 7 bases map to TRBD1. This CDR3 comprises 16 residues. CDR1 KGHSH and CDR2 LQKENI come from the germline V gene. V lost 3 bases and J lost 5; bases outside the gene matches: 12. CDR3 bases: TGTGCCAGCTCACCCGTACCGACCGACAGGGTGGAGACCCAGTACTTC. It yields the protein CASSPVPTDRVETQYF.